These T cell receptor beta chains were read from a single sample in a study of blood T cell repertoires in COVID-19. Profiled with immunoSEQ multiplex PCR; TCRdb holds only in-frame clones, not every one. The profile covers more than 200,000 clones, with approximately 90% appearing a single time and over 1.5% taken by the ten largest. The sequenced sample consisted of peripheral blood. Receptors were obtained from a man aged 70-80 years with acute or convalescent COVID-19. Each CDR3 is given with its conserved first and last residue. The D gene is left open where the match is weak. The size entry is marked missing in some rows and otherwise reads once, few, many or a size class.

>NA|TRBJ2-4|16|TRBV18|NA
CASSPQGSPVKNIQYF
TGTGCCAGCTCACCACAGGGGTCACCTGTCAAAAACATTCAGTACTTC
>NA|TRBJ1-3|12|TRBV27|NA
CASRHKGNTIYF
TGTGCCAGCAGACATAAAGGAAACACCATATATTTT
>NA|TRBJ1-5|16|TRBV7-9|NA
CASSSVGGGVNQPQHF
TGTGCCAGCAGCTCGGTGGGAGGGGGTGTCAATCAGCCCCAGCATTTT
>NA|TRBJ2-4|19|TRBV19|TRBD1
CASSIVLGTANLAKNIQYF
TGTGCCAGTAGTATAGTATTGGGGACAGCCAATCTAGCCAAAAACATTCAGTACTTC
>NA|TRBJ2-7|11|TRBV5-5|NA
CASSLSAEQYF
TGTGCCAGCAGCTTGAGCGCTGAGCAGTACTTC
>NA|TRBJ2-1|13|TRBV9|NA
CASSVELHNEQFF
TGTGCCAGCAGCGTAGAACTGCACAATGAGCAGTTCTTC
>NA|TRBJ2-7|14|TRBV25-1|TRBD1
CASSVTGGSYEQYF
TGTGCCAGCAGTGTTACAGGGGGGTCCTACGAGCAGTACTTC
>NA|TRBJ1-2|14|TRBV2|TRBD1
CASSLDRGNYGYTF
TGTGCCAGCAGTCTGGACAGGGGGAACTATGGCTACACCTTC
>NA|TRBJ2-1|15|TRBV4-3|TRBD1
CASSQGLGQINEQFF
TGCGCCAGCAGCCAAGGGCTGGGACAGATCAATGAGCAGTTCTTC
>NA|TRBJ2-4|11|TRBV7-2|NA
CASSLQGLQYF
TGTGCCAGCAGCTTACAGGGCCTTCAGTACTTC
>NA|TRBJ1-2|12|TRBV6-5|NA
CASSYSGVGYTF
TGTGCCAGCAGTTATTCGGGGGTTGGCTACACCTTC
>NA|TRBJ2-7|15|TRBV19|TRBD1
CASSIKGQISYEQYF
TGTGCCAGTAGTATTAAGGGACAGATCTCCTACGAGCAGTACTTC
>NA|TRBJ1-5|19|TRBV19|TRBD1
CASSIGQGEPPYSNQPQHF
TGTGCCAGTAGTATAGGGCAGGGGGAACCTCCTTATAGCAATCAGCCCCAGCATTTT
>NA|TRBJ2-7|16|TRBV15|TRBD2
CATSRAPASGPYEQYF
TGTGCCACCAGCAGGGCCCCGGCTAGCGGGCCGTACGAGCAGTACTTC
>NA|TRBJ1-1|15|TRBV28|TRBD1
CASSFTPGTGREAFF
TGTGCCAGCAGTTTCACCCCCGGGACAGGGAGGGAAGCTTTCTTT
>NA|TRBJ2-3|14|TRBV19|TRBD1
CATWTGVTTDTQYF
TGTGCCACTTGGACAGGGGTGACCACAGATACGCAGTATTTT
>NA|TRBJ1-6|17|TRBV5-6|TRBD1
CASSYPQQGVTNSPLHF
TGTGCCAGCAGCTACCCCCAACAGGGGGTTACTAATTCACCCCTCCACTTT
>once|TRBJ1-1|12|TRBV2|TRBD1
CASRQGFTEAFF
TGTGCCAGCAGACAGGGGTTCACTGAAGCTTTCTTT
>NA|TRBJ1-1|13|TRBV15|NA
CATSRDLYTEAFF
TGTGCCACCAGCAGAGATCTTTACACTGAAGCTTTCTTT
>NA|TRBJ1-5|14|TRBV5-1|TRBD1
CASSLTGDNQPQHF
TGCGCCAGCAGCCTGACAGGGGACAATCAGCCCCAGCATTTT
>NA|TRBJ2-2|15|TRBV6-5|NA
CASRPGTSNTGELFF
TGTGCCAGCAGGCCCGGGACTTCGAACACCGGGGAGCTGTTTTTT
>NA|TRBJ2-7|19|TRBV14|NA
CASSQRNGQSEKSRNEQYF
TGTGCCAGCAGCCAGCGAAATGGGCAGTCCGAGAAAAGTAGGAACGAGCAGTACTTC
>NA|TRBJ2-1|16|TRBV24-1|TRBD1
CATSDTGVSSYNEQFF
TGTGCCACCAGTGATACAGGGGTAAGCTCCTACAATGAGCAGTTCTTC
>once|TRBJ2-7|15|TRBV6-2/TRBV6-3|NA
CASSYIRTGNVEQYF
TGTGCCAGCAGTTACATCCGTACAGGGAACGTCGAGCAGTACTTC
>NA|TRBJ2-1|16|TRBV3-1/TRBV3-2|TRBD2
CASSHYNLAAYNEQFF
TGTGCCAGCAGCCACTACAACCTAGCGGCCTACAATGAGCAGTTCTTC
>NA|TRBJ2-1|16|TRBV5-4|TRBD2
CASSSRQREGSREQFF
TGTGCCAGCAGCTCCCGACAGCGGGAGGGGTCACGGGAGCAGTTCTTC
>NA|TRBJ2-7|17|TRBV9|TRBD1
CASSLGYFGQEVYEQYF
TGTGCCAGCAGCCTAGGTTACTTCGGACAGGAGGTCTACGAGCAGTACTTC
>NA|TRBJ2-3|16|TRBV18|TRBD1
CASSLSGTGGTDTQYF
TGTGCCAGCTCACTTTCCGGGACAGGGGGCACAGATACGCAGTATTTT
>NA|TRBJ1-1|13|TRBV19|TRBD1
CASTIRGPTEAFF
TGTGCCAGCACAATAAGGGGGCCCACTGAAGCTTTCTTT
>NA|TRBJ1-4|16|TRBV2|NA
CASSVNEPSTNEKLFF
TGTGCCAGCAGTGTAAATGAGCCTTCAACTAATGAAAAACTGTTTTTT
>NA|TRBJ2-3|13|TRBV7-6|TRBD2
CASSGGQADTQYF
TGTGCCAGCTCGGGAGGGCAGGCAGATACGCAGTATTTT
>NA|TRBJ2-7|15|TRBV11-2|NA
CASSLIAGSIYEQYF
TGTGCCAGCAGCTTAATTGCGGGTAGCATCTACGAGCAGTACTTC
>NA|TRBJ1-1|16|TRBV6-2/TRBV6-3|NA
CASSPRVEGRNTEAFF
TGTGCCAGCAGTCCCCGGGTGGAGGGACGGAACACTGAAGCTTTCTTT
>NA|TRBJ2-2|16|TRBV9|NA
CASSIGHRTNTGELFF
TGTGCCAGCAGCATTGGACACCGAACGAACACCGGGGAGCTGTTTTTT
>many|TRBJ1-5|14|TRBV2|NA
CASSRDLGNQPQHF
TGTGCCAGCAGCAGGGATCTGGGCAATCAGCCCCAGCATTTT
>NA|TRBJ2-2|15|TRBV7-3|NA
CASSLTRSNTGELFF
TGTGCCAGCAGCCTCACTCGTTCGAACACCGGGGAGCTGTTTTTT
>NA|TRBJ2-3|15|TRBV14|NA
CASSQMIAGTDTQYF
TGTGCCAGCAGCCAGATGATAGCGGGCACAGATACGCAGTATTTT
>NA|TRBJ2-3|17|TRBV29-1|NA
CSVGGAPGQRTTDTQYF
TGCAGCGTTGGGGGGGCCCCGGGACAGAGAACCACAGATACGCAGTATTTT
>once|TRBJ2-3|18|TRBV18|TRBD2
CASSPPRTSGSHTDTQYF
TGTGCCAGCTCACCCCCGAGGACTAGCGGGAGTCACACAGATACGCAGTATTTT
>NA|TRBJ1-1|15|TRBV28|NA
CASSLSSQGRTEAFF
TGTGCCAGCAGTTTAAGTTCGCAGGGGCGGACTGAAGCTTTCTTT
>NA|TRBJ1-6|15|TRBV18|NA
CASSTGQGNGSPLHF
TGTGCCAGCTCCACCGGGCAGGGGAATGGCTCACCCCTCCACTTT
>once|TRBJ2-3|16|TRBV5-1|TRBD2
CASSSGLAGDIDTQYF
TGCGCCAGCAGCTCCGGACTAGCGGGAGATATAGATACGCAGTATTTT
>NA|TRBJ1-5|13|TRBV5-1|TRBD1
CASSVNRGWPQHF
TGCGCCAGCAGCGTGAACAGGGGATGGCCCCAGCATTTT
>NA|TRBJ1-1|16|TRBV5-1|NA
CASSTDYGVRGTEAFF
TGCGCCAGCAGCACTGACTACGGGGTCAGGGGAACTGAAGCTTTCTTT
>NA|TRBJ2-7|15|TRBV27|NA
CASSLGQGNTYEQYF
TGTGCCAGCAGTTTAGGTCAGGGTAATACCTACGAGCAGTACTTC
>NA|TRBJ2-3|14|TRBV28|TRBD1
CASSHDRGIDTQYF
TGTGCCAGCAGCCACGACAGGGGGATAGATACGCAGTATTTT